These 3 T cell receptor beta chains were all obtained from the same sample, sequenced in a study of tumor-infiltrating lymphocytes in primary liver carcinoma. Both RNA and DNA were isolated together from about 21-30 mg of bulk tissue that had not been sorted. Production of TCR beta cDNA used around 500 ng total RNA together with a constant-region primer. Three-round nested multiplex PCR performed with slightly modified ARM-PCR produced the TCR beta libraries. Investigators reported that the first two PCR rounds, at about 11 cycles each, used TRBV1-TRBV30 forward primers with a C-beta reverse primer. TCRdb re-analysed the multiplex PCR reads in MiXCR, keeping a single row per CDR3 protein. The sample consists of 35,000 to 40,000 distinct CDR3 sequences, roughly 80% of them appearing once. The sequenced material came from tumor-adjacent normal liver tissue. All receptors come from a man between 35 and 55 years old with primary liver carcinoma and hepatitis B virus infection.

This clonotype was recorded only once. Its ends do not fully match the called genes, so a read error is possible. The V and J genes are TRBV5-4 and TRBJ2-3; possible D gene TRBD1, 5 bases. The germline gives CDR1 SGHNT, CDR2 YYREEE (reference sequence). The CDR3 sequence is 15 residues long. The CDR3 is CVSSLAQRGTDTQYF. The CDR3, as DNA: TGTGTCAGCAGCTTGGCACAAAGGGGTACAGATACGCAGTATTTT.

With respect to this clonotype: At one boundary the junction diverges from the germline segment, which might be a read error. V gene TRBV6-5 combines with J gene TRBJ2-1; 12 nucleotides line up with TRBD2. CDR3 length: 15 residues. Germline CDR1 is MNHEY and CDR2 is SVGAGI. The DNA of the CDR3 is TGTGCCAGCAGCGAGACTAGCGGGAGCCCCAATGAGCGGTTCTTC. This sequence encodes CASSETSGSPNERFF.

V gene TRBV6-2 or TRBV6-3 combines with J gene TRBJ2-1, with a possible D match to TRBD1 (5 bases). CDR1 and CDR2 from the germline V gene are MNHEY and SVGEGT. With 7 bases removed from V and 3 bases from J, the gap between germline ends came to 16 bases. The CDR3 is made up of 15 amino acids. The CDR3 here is CASNLLERGYNEQFF. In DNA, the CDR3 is TGTGCCAGCAACTTACTCGAAAGGGGCTACAATGAGCAGTTCTTC.